The 30 T cell receptor beta chains below all came from one sample that was sequenced in a study of blood T cell repertoires in COVID-19. Sequenced by immunoSEQ multiplex PCR; TCRdb stores in-frame clones only, minus some. The sample yields under 200,000 clones, approximately 91% seen once. The sample comprised PBMCs or T cells enriched from blood (not recorded which). These receptors all stem from a young woman who had recovered from COVID-19.

The chain has TRBV7-8 and TRBJ1-1; D gene unclear. The CDR3 spans 16 residues. Germline V CDR1 and CDR2: SGHVS, FQNEAQ. V gave up 7 bases and J gave up 2 bases, with 20 bases separating them. CDR3 bases: TGTGCCAGCACCCCATTAGGCGGAGCCCCAAACACTGAAGCTTTCTTT. Translated, it gives CASTPLGGAPNTEAFF.

This clone occurred a few times. The gene calls are TRBV30 and TRBJ1-6; 8 bases match TRBD1. Germline V lookup: CDR1 GTSNPN, CDR2 SVGIG (reference sequence). V was clipped by 0 bases and J by 9 bases; unmatched bases: 16. This CDR3 has 18 residues. The CDR3 here is CAWSVGQGAPRGASPLHF. CDR3 sequence (DNA): TGTGCCTGGAGTGTTGGGCAGGGGGCACCCAGAGGGGCTTCACCCCTCCACTTT.

This clone was detected only once. V usage is TRBV7-6 and J usage is TRBJ1-1; TRBD1 agrees at 7 bases. The CDR3 runs 14 residues. The V gene's germline CDR1 is SGHVS and CDR2 FNYEAQ. V was pared by 5 bases and J by 1 base, with 4 bases of the junction left unmatched. DNA of the CDR3: TGTGCCAGCAGCCACGGGACAGCGAACACTGAAGCTTTCTTT. Its translation: CASSHGTANTEAFF.

The chain links TRBV27 to TRBJ1-5; a possible D gene is TRBD1 (5 bases). CDR3 length: 14 residues. Trimming took 6 bases from V and 5 from J, leaving 14 bases between them. Germline V gene data show CDR1 as MNHEY and CDR2 as SMNVEV (reference sequence). The CDR3 DNA reads TGTGCCAGCAGAATTTCGGGGGGATATCAGCCCCAGCATTTT. Its translation is CASRISGGYQPQHF.

The chain recombines TRBV2 with TRBJ1-1, with D perhaps TRBD1 (5 bases). Germline V lookup: CDR1 SNHLY, CDR2 FYNNEI. The length of the CDR3 is 14 residues. Between the trimmed V and J ends, which lost 6 bases and 4 bases, there was a span of 15 bases. CDR3 DNA: TGTGCCAGCAGCGCTCAGGGAGGTAGCACTGAAGCTTTCTTT. Residues: CASSAQGGSTEAFF.

This clone was observed once. The V gene is TRBV2, the J gene TRBJ2-1; TRBD2 aligns across 13 bases. Per germline, CDR1 SNHLY and CDR2 FYNNEI. The CDR3 is 15 residues long. V shed 7 bases and J 9 bases; nucleotides not matched to a gene: 9. CDR3 nucleotide sequence: TGTGCCAGCACCCCTGGACTAGCGGGAGAAAGTGAGCAGTTCTTC. As protein: CASTPGLAGESEQFF.

The CDR3 DNA is TGTGCCACCAGCAGAGACCACGCCAGCGATCCCAATCAGCCCCAGCATTTT. Translated, it gives CATSRDHASDPNQPQHF. This sequence joins TRBV15 and TRBJ1-5; D is uncertain. Germline CDR1 reads LNHNV; CDR2 reads YYDKDF (reference sequence). Between the trimmed V and J ends, which lost 0 bases and 3 bases, there was a span of 15 bases. This CDR3 spans 17 amino acids.

The rearrangement joins TRBV11-3 to TRBJ2-3; no clear D. The CDR3 is 18 amino acids. Trimming pared 0 bases from V and 2 bases from J, leaving 18 bases between. Germline CDR1 SGHNT, CDR2 YENEEA. The CDR3 DNA is TGTGCCAGCAGCTTAGAGGCTGACGCGTGGAGCCACACAGATACGCAGTATTTT. This encodes CASSLEADAWSHTDTQYF.

V usage is TRBV7-2 and J usage is TRBJ2-5; 10 bases align to TRBD2. There are 17 residues in the CDR3. The J segment lost 4 bases and the V segment lost 6 bases, leaving 14 bases of the junction unmatched. CDR1 and CDR2 (germline): SGHTA, FQGNSA. CDR3 in DNA: TGTGCCAGCAGATCGGACGTTAGCGGGAGGTCCTCAGAGACCCAGTACTTC. This gives the protein CASRSDVSGRSSETQYF. The entire variable domain, with the rest obtained from reference TRBV7-2 and TRBJ2-5, is as follows: GAGVSQSPSNKVTEKGKDVELRCDPISGHTALYWYRQSLGQGLEFLIYFQGNSAPDKSGLPSDRFSAERTGGSVSTLTIQRTQQEDSAVYLCASRSDVSGRSSETQYFGPGTRLLVL.

Only a few counts were recorded for this clone. V and J are TRBV18 and TRBJ1-5, with D unresolved. The V end was cut by 4 bases, the J end by 4 bases, with 8 bases between. Germline V gene data show CDR1 as KGHSH and CDR2 as LQKENI. This CDR3 spans 13 amino acids. The CDR3 loop reads CASSQEGNQPQHF. CDR3 nucleotides: TGTGCCAGCTCACAGGAGGGAAATCAGCCCCAGCATTTT.

The genes are TRBV28 and TRBJ1-2; the D gene is possibly TRBD1 (5 bases). The CDR3 totals 15 residues. The germline V gene encodes CDR1 MDHEN and CDR2 SYDVKM. V lost 5 bases to trimming and J lost 2 bases, with 15 bases between them. Here the CDR3 DNA reads TGTGCCAGCAGTCCTGGACCGACAGCAAACTATGGCTACACCTTC. Its protein product is CASSPGPTANYGYTF.

The V and J genes are TRBV9 and TRBJ2-3; no clear D gene. V shed 4 bases and J shed 2 bases, with 8 bases lying between them. The V gene's germline CDR1 is SGDLS and CDR2 YYNGEE. The CDR3 contains 13 residues. CDR3 in DNA: TGTGCCAGCAGCTCCGACACCACAGATACGCAGTATTTT. It specifies CASSSDTTDTQYF.

The genes are TRBV19 and TRBJ2-6, with D maybe TRBD2 (6 bases). The CDR3 length is 15 residues. V shed 4 bases and J shed 1 base, with 8 bases lying between them. Germline V lookup: CDR1 LNHDA, CDR2 SQIVND (reference sequence). CDR3 nucleotides: TGTGCCAGTAGTACCGGGGGATCTGGGGCCAACGTCCTGACTTTC. The encoded protein is CASSTGGSGANVLTF.

The rearrangement uses TRBV4-3 and TRBJ2-1; D perhaps matches TRBD2 (6 bases). Germline V gene lookup returns CDR1 LGHNA and CDR2 YSLEER. V dropped 1 base and J dropped 0 bases, with 10 bases sitting between them. The CDR3 is made up of 16 amino acids. The DNA of the CDR3 is TGCGCCAGCAGCCAAGGGGACTGGGGCTCCTACAATGAGCAGTTCTTC. Translated: CASSQGDWGSYNEQFF.

The gene calls are TRBV29-1 and TRBJ2-1; the match to TRBD1 covers 11 bases. Germline-derived CDR1 and CDR2 are SQVTM and ANQGSEA. The J segment lost 5 bases and the V segment lost 6 bases, leaving 9 bases of the junction unmatched. The CDR3 extends over 15 amino acids. CDR3 amino acids: CSVPDRDRGDNEQFF. The DNA for the CDR3 is TGCAGCGTCCCTGACCGGGACAGGGGGGACAATGAGCAGTTCTTC.

V gene TRBV4-1 combines with J gene TRBJ1-1, with 9 positions matching TRBD1. With V trimmed by 3 bases and J by 7 bases, 6 bases remained unmatched. CDR1 and CDR2 (germline): MGHRA, YSYEKL. CDR3 length: 14 amino acids. CDR3 residues: CASSQRQGVVEAFF. DNA of the CDR3: TGCGCCAGCAGCCAGAGACAGGGGGTCGTTGAAGCTTTCTTT.

The CDR3 here is CASSQTSGKIHEQYF. The DNA for the CDR3 is TGTGCCAGCAGCCAGACTAGCGGGAAGATCCACGAGCAGTACTTC. This chain uses TRBV3-1 (or the pseudogene TRBV3-2) with TRBJ2-7; 11 positions match TRBD2. The CDR3 totals 15 residues. Germline assignment: CDR1 LGHDT and CDR2 YNNKEL (reference sequence). V lost 3 bases and J lost 5; bases outside the gene matches: 6.

This chain connects TRBV29-1 to TRBJ2-7; 8 nucleotides match TRBD2. Germline lookup yields CDR1 SQVTM and CDR2 ANQGSEA. This CDR3 contains 13 residues. V lost 1 base and J lost 7; bases outside the gene matches: 6. The CDR3 DNA reads as TGCAGCGTTGAAGCGGGGGGGATGGGGGAGCAGTACTTC. Translated, it gives CSVEAGGMGEQYF.

V is TRBV28 and J is TRBJ2-7, with D possibly being TRBD1 (5 bases). Trimming stripped 4 bases from V and 3 bases from J, with 10 bases between. This CDR3 region has 13 residues. The germline V gene encodes CDR1 MDHEN and CDR2 SYDVKM. The CDR3 region has the DNA TGTGCCAGCAGTTCTGGGCAGGGCTACGAGCAGTACTTC. Residues: CASSSGQGYEQYF.

This rearrangement joins TRBV19 to TRBJ2-3; TRBD2 agrees at 10 bases. Germline loops: CDR1 LNHDA, CDR2 SQIVND (reference sequence). Trimming took 7 bases from V and 1 from J; bases not matched to a gene: 5. This CDR3 contains 15 residues. The CDR3 loop is CASIPSGRGTDTQYF. The DNA of the CDR3 is TGTGCCAGTATCCCTAGCGGGAGAGGCACAGATACGCAGTATTTT.

The genes are TRBV19 and TRBJ2-1, with 9 positions matching TRBD2. The V gene end was trimmed by 6 bases and the J gene end by 1 base; junction bases not matched to a gene: 16. CDR1 is LNHDA, CDR2 SQIVND, per germline (reference sequence). This CDR3 has 19 residues. CDR3 in amino acids: CASSPSTSGYSGSYNEQFF. The CDR3 DNA is TGTGCCAGTAGCCCTTCGACTAGCGGTTATTCCGGATCCTACAATGAGCAGTTCTTC.

This rearrangement joins TRBV4-2 to TRBJ2-7; TRBD1 matches 8 bases. The CDR3 contains 14 residues. V shed 4 bases, J shed 2 bases, and the junction held 4 bases outside the gene matches. Germline V lookup: CDR1 LGHNA, CDR2 YNFKEQ. CDR3 in amino acids: CASSPGQEPYEQYF. The CDR3 coding sequence is TGTGCCAGCAGCCCGGGACAGGAACCCTACGAGCAGTACTTC.

The rearrangement uses TRBV14 and TRBJ2-7, with 8 bases fitting TRBD1. The J segment lost 6 bases and the V segment lost 5 bases, leaving 15 bases of the junction unmatched. In germline, CDR1 is SGHDN, CDR2 FVKESK. The CDR3 is 16 residues long. The CDR3 sequence is CASSATGGSAWGEQYF. Written as DNA, the CDR3 is TGTGCCAGCAGCGCCACAGGGGGTTCAGCCTGGGGCGAGCAGTACTTC.

The chain uses TRBV28 and TRBJ2-1; 8 bases map to TRBD1. Germline assignment: CDR1 MDHEN and CDR2 SYDVKM. This CDR3 has 12 residues. V was pared by 7 bases and J by 9 bases, with 5 bases of the junction left unmatched. CDR3 amino acids: CASTADRAEQFF. In DNA, the CDR3 is TGTGCCAGCACCGCGGACAGGGCTGAGCAGTTCTTC.

The genes are TRBV7-8 and TRBJ2-1; 8 bases map to TRBD1. Germline V gives CDR1 SGHVS, CDR2 FQNEAQ. J gave up 2 bases and V 5 bases, and 8 bases lay outside the gene matches. The length of the CDR3 is 16 residues. The CDR3 DNA reads TGTGCCAGCAGCACTCTAGACAGGGGTGCCTACAATGAGCAGTTCTTC. As protein: CASSTLDRGAYNEQFF.

This clone was counted many times. J is TRBJ2-2 and V is TRBV6-4; D is ambiguous. Trimming shortened V by 6 bases and J by 5 bases, and 16 bases separated the two germline ends. Germline V gene lookup returns CDR1 MRHNA and CDR2 SNTAGT. The CDR3 extends over 15 amino acids. CDR3 nucleotide sequence: TGTGCCAGCAGCTCCACTGATAGTGTTACCGGGGAGCTGTTTTTT. It specifies CASSSTDSVTGELFF.

This clone was recorded only once. The chain uses TRBV2 and TRBJ1-2; 9 bases map to TRBD1. V shed 7 bases, J shed 3 bases, and the junction held 6 bases outside the gene matches. CDR1 is SNHLY, CDR2 FYNNEI, per germline. The CDR3 has 14 residues. DNA of the CDR3: TGTGCCAGCATTGGGACAGGGCCCTACTATGGCTACACCTTC. Amino acids: CASIGTGPYYGYTF.

The DNA for the CDR3 is TGTGCCAGCAGCCCCGACACCTTCGAGCAGTACTTC. It encodes CASSPDTFEQYF. The J gene is TRBJ2-7, the V gene TRBV28; D remains ambiguous. The germline gives CDR1 MDHEN, CDR2 SYDVKM. V was clipped by 6 bases and J by 6 bases, with 12 bases between them. The CDR3 runs to 12 residues.

The chain recombines TRBV9 with TRBJ1-2; D gene unclear. The CDR3 is made up of 12 amino acids. Germline CDR1 and CDR2: SGDLS and YYNGEE. V lost 0 bases and J 8 bases, leaving 8 bases between the germline ends. CDR3 sequence reads: CASSVAGSGYTF. The CDR3 coding sequence is TGTGCCAGCAGCGTAGCAGGTTCGGGCTACACCTTC.

This chain links TRBV3-1 (or the pseudogene TRBV3-2) with TRBJ2-5, with 11 bases identical to TRBD2. The CDR3 is 17 amino acids. V gave up 4 bases and J gave up 5 bases; unmatched junction bases: 12. Germline values: CDR1 LGHDT, CDR2 YNNKEL (reference sequence). CDR3 nucleotides: TGTGCCAGCAGCCGGACTAGTGGTCTAGCGGGAGGTGAGACCCAGTACTTC. This codes for CASSRTSGLAGGETQYF.